This T cell receptor (beta chain) was retrieved from a study of cytomegalovirus exposure and HLA in healthy donors. Per the germline V gene, CDR1 is MNHEY and CDR2 is SMNVEV (reference sequence). The CDR3 has 17 residues. The trim removed 3 bases at V and 2 bases at J, leaving 4 bases unmatched. Sampled while nominally healthy, donors likely had unrecorded immune exposures. Use of 60 Vbeta and 13 Jbeta primers characterized the PCR. This table comes from immunoSEQ multiplex PCR, and its TCRdb copy is limited to in-frame clones, with some not included. The sample shows some 140,000 clones, roughly 79% of them seen only once.

The rearrangement uses TRBV27 and TRBJ2-7; the match to TRBD2 covers 16 bases. Sequenced: PBMCs. This clonotype was sampled from a woman aged 18-35 years in good health and CMV-seronegative. CDR3 sequence: CASSFSGTSGRAYEQYF. CDR3 DNA: TGTGCCAGCAGTTTCTCCGGGACTAGCGGGAGGGCCTACGAGCAGTACTTC.